The 8 T cell receptor beta chains in this list originate from one sample, sequenced in a study of blood T cells in healthy people across ages (dated by TCRdb to the mid-2010s). Receptors were amplified or captured by 5' RACE. For sequencing, an Illumina HiSeq 2500 was employed. A second PCR of about 6 to 12 cycles was run with a J-beta primer mix and a sample-barcoded 5' primer. The public reads were run again by TCRdb, first through fastp at Q25 and then through MiXCR, and only productive beta chains were kept. Duplicate CDR3 protein sequences are folded into a single record with the most common DNA and genes. The table for this sample lists 500,000 to 550,000 distinct CDR3 sequences; about 25% of them were counted only once. The ten top clones hold less than 9% of the sample. The data were also submitted as part of a second study, on T cells of mothers and their children.

Sequencing used blood. These receptors all come from a boy between 10 and 17 years old in good health.

This clonotype has just a few counts. The chain recombines TRBV6-5 with TRBJ1-3, with D unclear. The CDR3 runs to 19 residues. Germline V gene lookup returns CDR1 MNHEY and CDR2 SVGAGI. Between the trimmed V and J ends, which lost 0 bases and 0 bases, there was a span of 18 bases. CDR3 nucleotides: TGTGCCAGCAGTTACTCGCTTTCGCCTGATGGGGACTCTGGAAACACCATATATTTT. This gives the protein CASSYSLSPDGDSGNTIYF.

This clonotype was seen ten or more times. The gene calls are TRBV9 and TRBJ1-4; a weak D match, TRBD1 (5 bases). The germline V gene encodes CDR1 SGDLS and CDR2 YYNGEE. This CDR3 contains 15 residues. V gave up 0 bases and J gave up 5 bases, with 11 bases separating them. In DNA, the CDR3 is TGTGCCAGCAGCGTAGGGGGGGAGAGGAATGAAAAACTGTTTTTT. Protein sequence: CASSVGGERNEKLFF.

The chain uses TRBV2 and TRBJ2-3, with D uncertain. Germline V gene sequence: CDR1 SNHLY, CDR2 FYNNEI. V shed 11 bases and J shed 0 bases, with 12 bases lying between them. The CDR3 contains 13 residues. The CDR3: CARPEYSTDTQYF. The DNA for the CDR3 is TGTGCCCGCCCAGAATATAGCACAGATACGCAGTATTTT.

The chain joins TRBV20-1 to TRBJ2-4; D gene uncertain. The CDR3 is made up of 13 amino acids. The V gene lost 3 bases and the J gene lost 2 bases, with 8 bases spanning the gap. In germline, CDR1 is DFQATT, CDR2 SNEGSKA (reference sequence). The CDR3 protein is CSARAGPKNIQYF. CDR3 DNA sequence: TGCAGTGCTAGGGCAGGACCCAAAAACATTCAGTACTTC.

The genes are TRBV9 and TRBJ2-7; a weak D match, TRBD1 (6 bases). The V gene's germline CDR1 is SGDLS and CDR2 YYNGEE. Trimming left V 0 bases short and J 5 bases short, with 9 bases between. The CDR3 is 13 residues long. The CDR3 loop reads CASSVGQGHEQYF. CDR3 sequence (DNA): TGTGCCAGCAGCGTAGGCCAGGGGCACGAGCAGTACTTC. Filled out from reference TRBV9 and TRBJ2-7, the complete variable domain reads DSGVTQTPKHLITATGQRVTLRCSPRSGDLSVYWYQQSLDQGLQFLIQYYNGEERAKGNILERFSAQQFPDLHSELNLSSLELGDSALYFCASSVGQGHEQYFGPGTRLTVT.

This clonotype appeared a few times. The V and J genes are TRBV20-1 and TRBJ2-3, with 10 nucleotides matching TRBD2. Germline V gene lookup returns CDR1 DFQATT and CDR2 SNEGSKA (reference sequence). This CDR3 has 13 amino acids. The V gene end was trimmed by 6 bases and the J gene end by 1 base; junction bases not matched to a gene: 1. Here the CDR3 reads CSALAGGTDTQYF. The DNA of the CDR3 is TGCAGTGCCCTAGCGGGGGGCACAGATACGCAGTATTTT.

V gene TRBV7-2 combines with J gene TRBJ2-7, with 8 positions matching TRBD2. V shed 1 base and J 2 bases; nucleotides not matched to a gene: 4. Germline values: CDR1 SGHTA, CDR2 FQGNSA. The CDR3 is made up of 15 amino acids. In nucleotides, the CDR3 is TGTGCCAGCAGCTTAGGTAGCGGGGTCCCCTACGAGCAGTACTTC. This sequence encodes CASSLGSGVPYEQYF.

This clonotype was observed a single time. The rearrangement uses TRBV24-1 and TRBJ2-5, with a tentative D call TRBD2 (5 bases). The end of the DNA aligns better with TRBJ2-1, so the J call may be wrong. The germline V gene encodes CDR1 KGHDR and CDR2 SFDVKD. The CDR3 is 13 amino acids. CDR3 protein: CATSDPGRGEQFF. The CDR3 DNA reads as TGTGCCACCAGTGACCCTGGAAGAGGGGAGCAGTTCTTC.